This TCR beta chain was identified in a study of T cells after yellow fever vaccination. One entry per CDR3 protein results from TCRdb running MiXCR on the 5' RACE reads. Among roughly 120,000 distinct CDR3 sequences, around 8% were seen once, and the ten largest hold about 25%. This clonotype was seen repeatedly, ten times or more. Germline V lookup: CDR1 SGHAT, CDR2 FQNNGV. The CDR3 length is 16 residues. Unmatched junction bases numbered 6, after V lost 0 bases and J lost 7 bases. The clonotype originates from a man aged 25-45 years who received the YFV17D yellow fever vaccine. V usage is TRBV11-2 and J usage is TRBJ2-1, with 10 bases matching TRBD2. Here the sequenced sample was CD8+ T cells sorted from PBMCs, taken 45 days after the yellow fever booster vaccination. CDR3 sequence reads: CASSLEGLAGVNEQFF. CDR3 DNA sequence: TGTGCCAGCAGCTTAGAGGGCCTAGCGGGAGTTAATGAGCAGTTCTTC.